This T cell receptor (beta chain) was profiled in a study of blood T cell repertoires in COVID-19. Study summary: COVID-19 samples collected from the United States, Italy and Spain covered acute and convalescent phases.

V dropped 4 bases and J dropped 0 bases, with 7 bases sitting between them. Per the germline V gene, CDR1 is SGHVS and CDR2 is FNYEAQ. This CDR3 comprises 13 residues. Authors' data handling: The authors estimated nucleated cell counts from reference gene primer amplification. Profiling relied on immunoSEQ multiplex PCR, and the TCRdb table lists in-frame clones only, not all of them. The V and J calls and clone size were taken over from that table, and D and trimming were inferred from the DNA. The sample contains about 280,000 clones, around 90% of which appear only once. This receptor was obtained from a man younger than 35 with active or convalescent COVID-19. V and J are TRBV7-6 and TRBJ2-7; D possibly corresponds to TRBD2 (6 bases). The sequencing input was peripheral blood. The CDR3 region is CASSWGVSYEQYF. CDR3 in DNA: TGTGCCAGCAGCTGGGGGGTCTCCTACGAGCAGTACTTC.